Sequencing of this T cell receptor (beta chain) was carried out in a study of blood T cells in healthy people across ages. The CDR3 is 14 amino acids. V shed 7 bases and J shed 2 bases, with 18 bases lying between them. Germline CDR1 and CDR2: SQVTM and ANQGSEA. This clonotype was picked up a small number of times. A second PCR of 7 to 11 cycles used a sample-barcoded 5' primer and a J-beta primer mix. TCRdb recomputed calls from the 5' RACE reads with MiXCR, one row per CDR3 protein. The sample carries roughly 1,700,000 distinct CDR3 sequences, 28% recorded once. The sequencing sample was made of blood. The chain joins TRBV29-1 to TRBJ2-7; D may be TRBD1 (8 bases). The sequence was collected from a woman in her twenties or thirties in good health. The CDR3 region has the DNA TGCAGCGGGACGACAGGGGCGGGGGCCTACGAGCAGTACTTC. It encodes CSGTTGAGAYEQYF.